These T cell receptor beta chains were read from a single sample in a study of OX40 agonist ivuxolimab in advanced cancers. Measured with immunoSEQ multiplex PCR; TCRdb has only the in-frame clones, and not every one. The sample shows around 66,000 clones, roughly nine tenths of them seen only once. Material: CD4+ or CD8+ T cells sorted from blood, obtained in a trial of the OX40 agonist ivuxolimab. Every receptor here comes from an adult with an advanced solid tumor such as melanoma, head and neck, liver or kidney cancer. CDR3s include the opening cysteine and the closing phenylalanine or tryptophan. The D gene is left open where the match is weak. Part of the rows lack a size; the others show once, few, many or a class for expanded clones.

abundance,j_gene,v_gene,d_gene,CDR3nt,CDR3aa
NA,TRBJ1-3,TRBV7-9,NA,TGTGCCAGCAGCTTAGGGCAGGGCGAAAACACCATATATTTT,CASSLGQGENTIYF
once,TRBJ2-3,TRBV29-1,TRBD2,TGCAGCGTTTATGGGCTAGCGGGGGACAGCACAGATACGCAGTATTTT,CSVYGLAGDSTDTQYF
once,TRBJ1-5,TRBV28,NA,TGTGCCAGCAGTTCCCGGAATCAGCCCCAGCATTTT,CASSSRNQPQHF
once,TRBJ2-1,TRBV29-1,NA,TGCAGCGTTGAAGGCGGTTACAATGAGCAGTTCTTC,CSVEGGYNEQFF
NA,TRBJ2-7,TRBV28,NA,TGTGCCAGCGCTAGGGACTCCTACGAGCAGTACTTC,CASARDSYEQYF
NA,TRBJ1-4,TRBV4-2,NA,TGTGCCAGCAGCCTCAGCCGGGGGGCGACTAATGAAAAACTGTTTTTT,CASSLSRGATNEKLFF
NA,TRBJ1-6,TRBV5-6,NA,TGTGCCAGCAGCCAGACACTTAATAATTCACCCCTCCACTTT,CASSQTLNNSPLHF
NA,TRBJ2-1,TRBV4-1,TRBD2,TGCGCCAGCAGCCAACGCCCTCGCGAGCTAGCGGGTTCGGGTGAGCAGTTCTTC,CASSQRPRELAGSGEQFF
NA,TRBJ2-1,TRBV18,NA,TGTGCCAGCTCACCACAAGGGCACAATGAGCAGTTCTTC,CASSPQGHNEQFF
NA,TRBJ2-3,TRBV7-9,NA,TGTGCCAGCAGTAGATCGAACCCCACAGATACGCAGTATTTT,CASSRSNPTDTQYF
NA,TRBJ1-2,TRBV6-5,TRBD1,TGTGCCAGCAGGCGACAGGGGAACTATGGCTACACCTTC,CASRRQGNYGYTF
NA,TRBJ1-4,TRBV28,TRBD1,TGTGCCAGCAGTTTCCCCGGGGACAGGCTAGCAACTAATGAAAAACTGTTTTTT,CASSFPGDRLATNEKLFF
NA,TRBJ2-3,TRBV29-1,NA,TGCAGCGTTGGACAGTACACAGATACGCAGTATTTT,CSVGQYTDTQYF
NA,TRBJ2-7,TRBV2,NA,TGTGCCAGCAGTGAAGTGGCCCAAGAGGGAGGCGACGAGCAGTACTTC,CASSEVAQEGGDEQYF
NA,TRBJ2-1,TRBV11-3,TRBD2,TGTGCCAGCAGCTTAGGAGGGACTAGGAGAAATGAGCAGTTCTTC,CASSLGGTRRNEQFF
NA,TRBJ2-1,TRBV5-6,TRBD2,TGTGCCAGCAGCCTAGGGGCCGGGAGGTGGTACAATGAGCAGTTCTTC,CASSLGAGRWYNEQFF
NA,TRBJ2-1,TRBV2,TRBD2,TGTGCCAGCAGTGGGAGGACTAGCGGGAGGGTTCCCAATGAGCAGTTCTTC,CASSGRTSGRVPNEQFF
NA,TRBJ1-3,TRBV5-8,NA,TGTGCCAGCAGCTTCCGCGGGGAAGCCGGAAACACCATATATTTT,CASSFRGEAGNTIYF
NA,TRBJ2-1,TRBV19,TRBD2,TGTGCCAGTAGTCAGGGACTAGCGGACAATGAGCAGTTCTTC,CASSQGLADNEQFF
NA,TRBJ2-3,TRBV10-3,NA,TGTGCCATCAGGAGGGACGGCAGCACAGATACGCAGTATTTT,CAIRRDGSTDTQYF
once,TRBJ2-5,TRBV5-1,NA,TGCGCCAGCAGCCCGAGGTCCCAAGGTAATCAAGAGACCCAGTACTTC,CASSPRSQGNQETQYF
NA,TRBJ1-5,TRBV28,TRBD1,TGTGCCAGCAGTGCGACAGGGAGGGGGCACAATCAGCCCCAGCATTTT,CASSATGRGHNQPQHF
NA,TRBJ2-1,TRBV9,TRBD2,TGTGCCAGCAGCCCTACTAGCGGCTTTGCCCTTGAGCAGTTCTTC,CASSPTSGFALEQFF
NA,TRBJ2-1,TRBV5-1,NA,TGCGCCAGCAGCTTGGTGGCAGACTACAATGAGCAGTTCTTC,CASSLVADYNEQFF
NA,TRBJ1-5,TRBV18,NA,TGTGCCAGCTCCCCAGGGCTTAGCAATCAGCCCCAGCATTTT,CASSPGLSNQPQHF
NA,TRBJ1-5,TRBV21-1,NA,TGTGCCAGTGGACTGCAGCCCCAGCATTTT,CASGLQPQHF
NA,TRBJ1-4,TRBV2,NA,TGTGCCAGCAGTGCGGAGGGCGCAGGGAATGAAAAACTGTTTTTT,CASSAEGAGNEKLFF
NA,TRBJ2-2,TRBV7-3,TRBD2,TGTGCCAGCAGTCGACTAGCCACCGGGGACACCGGGGAGCTGTTTTTT,CASSRLATGDTGELFF
NA,TRBJ2-7,TRBV29-1,NA,TGCAGCGTTACTATTTACAGGGAATGGCCCTACGAGCAGTACTTC,CSVTIYREWPYEQYF
NA,TRBJ2-1,TRBV27,TRBD2,TGTGCCAGCAGTTCCGGGACTAGCTACAATGAGCAGTTCTTC,CASSSGTSYNEQFF
NA,TRBJ2-1,TRBV4-1,TRBD2,TGCGCCAGCAGCCAAGCCCTGGGGCGGGGGGCCTCCTACAATGAGCAGTTCTTC,CASSQALGRGASYNEQFF
NA,TRBJ2-3,TRBV7-9,NA,TGTGCCAGCAGCATTTGGGGGAGCGATACGCAGTATTTT,CASSIWGSDTQYF
once,TRBJ1-2,TRBV5-4,TRBD1,TGTGCCAGCAGCCCCGGACAGGGGGGTGCCTATGGCTACACCTTC,CASSPGQGGAYGYTF
NA,TRBJ1-1,TRBV4-1,NA,TGCGCCAGCAGCCAACCGCTTCAGACAGGACACACTGAAGCTTTCTTT,CASSQPLQTGHTEAFF
NA,TRBJ2-7,TRBV7-9,NA,TGTGCCAGCAGCTCGGAGGGCGGTCGCTCCTACGAGCAGTACTTC,CASSSEGGRSYEQYF
NA,TRBJ1-2,TRBV28,NA,TGTGCCAGCACCACAAGCGCTAACTATGGCTACACCTTC,CASTTSANYGYTF
NA,TRBJ2-3,TRBV29-1,NA,TGCAGCGTTAATGCGGGCTCAGATACGCAGTATTTT,CSVNAGSDTQYF
NA,TRBJ1-2,TRBV7-2,NA,TGTGCCAGCAGCCTGGGGTCTTATGGCTACACCTTC,CASSLGSYGYTF